The 4 T cell receptor beta chains below were found in one sample sequenced in a study of molecular identifiers for immune sequencing clone quantification. Each CDR3 protein is one row after TCRdb ran MiXCR on the PCR reads. The data hold tens of thousands of distinct CDR3 sequences, with about a sixth observed a single time. The source material was naive CD8+ T cells from blood, with Jurkat cell RNA spiked in. Subset described: FACS-sorted CD8+CD4-CCR7+CD45RA+ naive T cells. These receptors were taken from a human donor in good health. Some libraries in this study had Jurkat cell RNA spiked in.

The table lists this clonotype with many counts. This chain connects TRBV20-1 to TRBJ2-7, with D perhaps given as TRBD1 or TRBD2 (5 bases each). Between the trimmed V and J ends, which lost 3 bases and 2 bases, there was a span of 11 bases. CDR3 size: 13 residues. Germline V CDR1 and CDR2: DFQATT, SNEGSKA (reference sequence). The chain's CDR3 is CSARRDRTYEQYF. CDR3 DNA: TGCAGTGCTAGGAGGGACCGAACCTACGAGCAGTACTTC.

This clonotype appeared a few times. The chain links TRBV9 to TRBJ2-1; no definite D call. V dropped 4 bases and J dropped 5 bases, with 16 bases sitting between them. This CDR3 is built from 15 residues. Germline CDR1 is SGDLS and CDR2 is YYNGEE. The CDR3 region has the DNA TGTGCCAGCAGCAACGACGGTTTCGGTAACAATGAGCAGTTCTTC. Encoded protein: CASSNDGFGNNEQFF. The complete variable domain, with remaining parts taken from reference TRBV9 and TRBJ2-1, reads DSGVTQTPKHLITATGQRVTLRCSPRSGDLSVYWYQQSLDQGLQFLIQYYNGEERAKGNILERFSAQQFPDLHSELNLSSLELGDSALYFCASSNDGFGNNEQFFGPGTRLTVL.

This clonotype was found many times. J is TRBJ2-7 and V is TRBV29-1; TRBD2 might be the D (5 bases). Germline CDR1 is SQVTM and CDR2 is ANQGSEA. Trimming removed 2 bases from V and 5 bases from J, with 16 bases in between. This CDR3 region has 14 residues. The CDR3 DNA is TGCAGCGTTGAAAGCGGCATAAACTTCGACGAGCAGTACTTC. Protein product: CSVESGINFDEQYF.

Points on this clonotype: This may stem from a read error, because a much larger clone lies one nucleotide away. This chain links TRBV28 with TRBJ2-3; a weak D match, TRBD1 (5 bases). The germline V gene has CDR1 MDHEN and CDR2 SYDVKM. V dropped 3 bases and J dropped 3 bases, with 13 bases sitting between them. This CDR3 region has 15 residues. The CDR3 DNA follows: TGTGCCAGCAGTTTTGGAGACAGTAGAACAGATACGCAGTATTTT. Encoded protein: CASSFGDSRTDTQYF.